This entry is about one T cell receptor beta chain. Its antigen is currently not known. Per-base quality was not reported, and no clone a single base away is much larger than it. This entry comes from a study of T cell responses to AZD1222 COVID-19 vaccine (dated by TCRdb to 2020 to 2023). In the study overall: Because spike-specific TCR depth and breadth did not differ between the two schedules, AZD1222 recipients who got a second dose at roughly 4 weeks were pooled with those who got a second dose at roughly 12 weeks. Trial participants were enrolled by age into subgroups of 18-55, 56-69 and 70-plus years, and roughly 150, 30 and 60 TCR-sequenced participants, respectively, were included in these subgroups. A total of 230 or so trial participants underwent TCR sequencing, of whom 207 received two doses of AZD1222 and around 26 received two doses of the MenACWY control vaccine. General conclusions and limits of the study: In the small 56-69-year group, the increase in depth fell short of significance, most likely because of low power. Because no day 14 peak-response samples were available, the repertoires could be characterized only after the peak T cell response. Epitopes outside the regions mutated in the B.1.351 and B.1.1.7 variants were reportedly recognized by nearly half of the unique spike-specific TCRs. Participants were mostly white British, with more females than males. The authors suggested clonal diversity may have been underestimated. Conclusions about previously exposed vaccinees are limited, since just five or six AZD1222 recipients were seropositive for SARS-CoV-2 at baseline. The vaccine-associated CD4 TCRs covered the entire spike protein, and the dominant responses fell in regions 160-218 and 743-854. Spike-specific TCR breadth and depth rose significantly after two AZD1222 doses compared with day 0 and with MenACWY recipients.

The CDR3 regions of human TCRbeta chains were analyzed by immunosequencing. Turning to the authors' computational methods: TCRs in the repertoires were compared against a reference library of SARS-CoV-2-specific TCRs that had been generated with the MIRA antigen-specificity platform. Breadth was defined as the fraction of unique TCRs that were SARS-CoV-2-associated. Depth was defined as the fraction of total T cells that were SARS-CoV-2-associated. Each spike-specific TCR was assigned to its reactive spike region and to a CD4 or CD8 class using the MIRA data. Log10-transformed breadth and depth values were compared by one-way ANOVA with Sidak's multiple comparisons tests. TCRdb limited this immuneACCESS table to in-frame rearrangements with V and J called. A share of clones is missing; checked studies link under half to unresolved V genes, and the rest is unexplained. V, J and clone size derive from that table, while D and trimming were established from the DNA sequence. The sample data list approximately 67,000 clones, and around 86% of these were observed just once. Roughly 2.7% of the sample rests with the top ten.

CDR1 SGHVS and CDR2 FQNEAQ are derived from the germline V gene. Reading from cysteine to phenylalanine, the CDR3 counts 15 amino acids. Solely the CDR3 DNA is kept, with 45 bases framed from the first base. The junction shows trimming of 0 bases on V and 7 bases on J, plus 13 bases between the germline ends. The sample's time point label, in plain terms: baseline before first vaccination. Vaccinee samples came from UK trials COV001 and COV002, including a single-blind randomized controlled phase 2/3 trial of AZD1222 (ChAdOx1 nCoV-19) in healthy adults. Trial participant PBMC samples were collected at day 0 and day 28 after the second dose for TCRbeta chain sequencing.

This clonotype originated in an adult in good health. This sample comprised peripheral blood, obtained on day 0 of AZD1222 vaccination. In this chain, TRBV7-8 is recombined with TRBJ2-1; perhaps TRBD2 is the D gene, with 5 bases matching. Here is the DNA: TGTGCCAGCAGCTTAGCAGGGCGGGCTGTTAATGAGCAGTTCTTC. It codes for CASSLAGRAVNEQFF.